This TCR beta chain emerged from a study of blood T cell repertoires in COVID-19. V lost 5 bases, J lost 7 bases, and 10 bases stayed unmatched. CDR3 size: 16 residues. Germline loops: CDR1 LNHDA, CDR2 SQIVND (reference sequence). In the study's own analysis: Reference gene primer amplification gave estimated nucleated cell counts. The protocol was immunoSEQ multiplex PCR, while the TCRdb copy is restricted to in-frame clones and leaves out a portion. Clonal size and the V and J genes are those of that table, whereas D and trimming came from the DNA. The sample records 150,000 to 200,000 clones, roughly 93% being singletons. Seattle-derived patients entered the study during active infection and were followed longitudinally.

The genes are TRBV19 and TRBJ1-6; 8 nucleotides align to TRBD1. This clonotype originated in a woman aged 60 to 75 with COVID-19, enrolled during active disease. Input material: peripheral blood. The CDR3 nucleotides read TGTGCCAGTAGTCTTCCCTCGAGGACAGGGAATTCACCCCTCCACTTT. This codes for CASSLPSRTGNSPLHF. Full variable domain (remainder filled in from reference TRBV19 and TRBJ1-6): DGGITQSPKYLFRKEGQNVTLSCEQNLNHDAMYWYRQDPGQGLRLIYYSQIVNDFQKGDIAEGYSVSREKKESFPLTVTSAQKNPTAFYLCASSLPSRTGNSPLHFGNGTRLTVT.